One and the same sample provided the 9 T cell receptor beta chains below, sequenced in a study of T cells in localized non-small cell lung cancer. Method: immunoSEQ multiplex PCR; TCRdb's copy keeps in-frame clones and lacks some. This table has tens of thousands of clones, 85% to 90% appearing once. The specimen was peripheral blood, collected before any cancer treatment. The receptors were sampled from a male donor older than 55 with stage I squamous cell lung carcinoma.

J is TRBJ1-4 and V is TRBV10-3, with 7 bases lining up with TRBD1. V shed 6 bases and J 3 bases; nucleotides not matched to a gene: 4. The CDR3 has 14 amino acids. Germline V gene sequence: CDR1 ENHRY, CDR2 SYGVKD. CDR3 region: CAISDRASNEKLFF. DNA of the CDR3: TGTGCCATCAGCGACAGGGCGTCTAATGAAAAACTGTTTTTT.

The chain is built from TRBV5-1 and TRBJ1-4; 7 bases line up with TRBD1. The germline CDR1 and CDR2 sequences are SGHRS and YFSETQ. Unmatched junction bases numbered 7, after V lost 3 bases and J lost 5 bases. This CDR3 comprises 15 residues. The CDR3 DNA is TGCGCCAGCAGCTCCGTCACAGGGGTAAATGAAAAACTGTTTTTT. This codes for CASSSVTGVNEKLFF.

This clone was counted a single time. This sequence joins TRBV5-6 and TRBJ2-3; 10 bases map to TRBD1. The CDR3 consists of 15 residues. Trimming took 4 bases from V and 4 from J; bases not matched to a gene: 6. Germline V gives CDR1 SGHDT, CDR2 YYEEEE. DNA for the CDR3: TGTGCCAGCAGCCCGACAGGGGGCACCGCAGATACGCAGTATTTT. This translates into CASSPTGGTADTQYF.

The genes are TRBV28 and TRBJ2-3; D might be TRBD1 (5 bases). Germline V gene data show CDR1 as MDHEN and CDR2 as SYDVKM. Trimming took 8 bases from V and 2 from J, leaving 17 bases between them. This CDR3 is built from 15 residues. CDR3 loop: CASSGQGTSTDTQYF. The CDR3 DNA reads as TGTGCCAGCTCTGGGCAGGGCACCTCCACAGATACGCAGTATTTT.

The rearrangement links TRBV12-5 to TRBJ2-5; 9 bases line up with TRBD1. V trimming: 3 bases; J trimming: 3 bases; junction bases outside the gene matches: 5. The CDR3 is 15 residues long. Germline-derived CDR1 and CDR2 are LGHNT and FRNRAP. The chain's CDR3 is CASGFGRQGEETQYF. As DNA, the CDR3 is TGTGCTAGTGGTTTCGGCCGACAGGGGGAAGAGACCCAGTACTTC.

The chain is built from TRBV19 and TRBJ2-6; 7 nucleotides line up with TRBD1. CDR3 length: 14 amino acids. V was clipped by 6 bases and J by 4 bases; unmatched bases: 3. Germline V lookup: CDR1 LNHDA, CDR2 SQIVND (reference sequence). The CDR3 sequence is CASRTGYGANVLTF. The CDR3 region has the DNA TGTGCCAGTAGGACAGGGTACGGGGCCAACGTCCTGACTTTC.

Only one count was recorded for this clone. The rearrangement links TRBV6-4 to TRBJ1-6; possible D gene TRBD1, 5 bases. CDR1 is MRHNA, CDR2 SNTAGT, per germline. The length of the CDR3 is 13 residues. V was cut by 6 bases and J by 9 bases, with 12 bases left in between. CDR3 region: CASSRDSGSPLHF. DNA of the CDR3: TGTGCCAGCAGCAGGGATTCAGGTTCACCCCTCCACTTT.

This clone is a singleton in its sample. The chain couples TRBV10-3 to TRBJ1-1; TRBD1 agrees at 7 bases. After removal of 2 bases from V and 0 bases from J, the junction contained 6 bases not matched to a gene. CDR1 and CDR2 (germline): ENHRY, SYGVKD. This CDR3 region has 16 residues. CDR3: CAISEEDRTLNTEAFF. The CDR3 region has the DNA TGTGCCATCAGTGAGGAGGACAGGACCCTGAACACTGAAGCTTTCTTT.

The chain carries TRBV10-3 and TRBJ2-3; D is ambiguous. The CDR3 is made up of 12 amino acids. Germline V gives CDR1 ENHRY, CDR2 SYGVKD. Trimming removed 6 bases at V and 4 bases at J, with 8 bases between. The CDR3 is CAIRPRADTQYF. DNA of the CDR3: TGTGCCATCAGACCTAGGGCAGATACGCAGTATTTT.